In its sample, the clone carrying this TCR beta chain was seen a few times. Its matching antigen is unknown. This record belongs to a study of CD8+ T cells in alopecia areata. CDR1 is SQVTM and CDR2 is ANQGSEA in the germline V gene. Trimming shortened V by 7 bases and J by 6 bases, and 16 bases separated the two germline ends. This CDR3 spans 13 amino acids. Treatment: oral pan-JAK inhibitor, 5-10 mg twice daily. Findings of the study overall: Mice gave a clearer picture of TCR sharing than patients did, possibly for HLA-related reasons.

RNA was isolated and reverse transcribed to cDNA, the sequencing template. Profiling relied on immunoSEQ multiplex PCR, and the TCRdb table lists in-frame clones only, not all of them. The table includes 200,000 to 250,000 clones, 50% to 60% detected once. The clonotype was recovered from a human donor with alopecia areata. The specimen was CD4+ T cells sorted from blood, collected at week 4, from a patient treated with tofacitinib. The chain links TRBV29-1 to TRBJ2-1; D is possibly TRBD2 (7 bases). The CDR3 region is CSAQEGGANEQFF. In DNA form, the CDR3 reads TGCAGCGCCCAGGAAGGGGGGGCCAATGAGCAGTTCTTC.